Listed below are T cell receptor beta chains from one sample, sequenced in a study of cytomegalovirus exposure and HLA in healthy donors. Here immunoSEQ multiplex PCR was the method, and the copy in TCRdb shows in-frame clones only, minus some. The sample yields 150,000 to 200,000 clones, roughly two thirds seen once. The material sequenced was PBMCs. The receptor set was obtained from a woman aged 30 to 39 in good health and CMV-seronegative. The CDR3 runs from the conserved cysteine through the conserved F or W. D genes are given only for firm matches. Clone size is not always given. Where it is, it says once, few, many or a class for expanded clones.

v_call: TRBV19; j_call: TRBJ1-2; d_call: .; clone_size: .; cdr3_aa: CASSLRTNYGYTF; cdr3_nt: TGTGCCAGTAGTCTCCGGACAAACTATGGCTACACCTTC
v_call: TRBV27; j_call: TRBJ2-2; d_call: TRBD2; clone_size: once; cdr3_aa: CASSSIWGRAFGELFF; cdr3_nt: TGTGCCAGCAGTTCAATCTGGGGGAGGGCCTTCGGGGAGCTGTTTTTT
v_call: TRBV14; j_call: TRBJ1-4; d_call: .; clone_size: .; cdr3_aa: CASSQGGRWNEKLFF; cdr3_nt: TGTGCCAGCAGCCAAGGAGGGCGGTGGAATGAAAAACTGTTTTTT
v_call: TRBV27; j_call: TRBJ2-1; d_call: .; clone_size: .; cdr3_aa: CASQREGVYNEQFF; cdr3_nt: TGTGCCAGCCAAAGAGAGGGAGTCTACAATGAGCAGTTCTTC
v_call: TRBV18; j_call: TRBJ1-1; d_call: .; clone_size: .; cdr3_aa: CASSPLERGAAFF; cdr3_nt: TGTGCCAGCTCACCACTAGAGAGAGGCGCGGCTTTCTTT
v_call: TRBV5-1; j_call: TRBJ2-7; d_call: TRBD2; clone_size: .; cdr3_aa: CASSGVSGGINEQYF; cdr3_nt: TGCGCCAGCAGCGGGGTAAGCGGGGGGATAAACGAGCAGTACTTC
v_call: TRBV25-1; j_call: TRBJ1-4; d_call: .; clone_size: .; cdr3_aa: CASSAPGEKLFF; cdr3_nt: TGTGCCAGCAGTGCGCCGGGAGAAAAACTGTTTTTT
v_call: TRBV27; j_call: TRBJ2-1; d_call: .; clone_size: .; cdr3_aa: CASSPFLRAHEQFF; cdr3_nt: TGTGCCAGCAGTCCTTTTTTGAGAGCCCATGAGCAGTTCTTC
v_call: TRBV6-5; j_call: TRBJ1-1; d_call: .; clone_size: .; cdr3_aa: CASSSTGNTEAFF; cdr3_nt: TGTGCCAGCAGTTCCACAGGGAACACTGAAGCTTTCTTT
v_call: TRBV5-6; j_call: TRBJ2-4; d_call: TRBD2; clone_size: .; cdr3_aa: CASSSRLAGGYNIQYF; cdr3_nt: TGTGCCAGCAGCTCCCGACTAGCGGGAGGGTACAACATTCAGTACTTC
v_call: TRBV5-5; j_call: TRBJ1-1; d_call: .; clone_size: once; cdr3_aa: CASSFSGTEAFF; cdr3_nt: TGTGCCAGCAGCTTTTCCGGGACAGAAGCTTTCTTT
v_call: TRBV13; j_call: TRBJ1-2; d_call: .; clone_size: .; cdr3_aa: CASSFRDSWYGYTF; cdr3_nt: TGTGCCAGCAGCTTTCGGGACTCTTGGTATGGCTACACCTTC
v_call: TRBV7-2; j_call: TRBJ2-4; d_call: .; clone_size: .; cdr3_aa: CASSFWEFGKNIQYF; cdr3_nt: TGTGCCAGCAGCTTCTGGGAGTTTGGCAAAAACATTCAGTACTTC
v_call: TRBV14; j_call: TRBJ2-5; d_call: .; clone_size: .; cdr3_aa: CASSQDQAWYRQETQYF; cdr3_nt: TGTGCCAGCAGCCAAGATCAGGCTTGGTATCGTCAAGAGACCCAGTACTTC
v_call: TRBV18; j_call: TRBJ2-7; d_call: TRBD1; clone_size: .; cdr3_aa: CASSAGQGYYEQYF; cdr3_nt: TGTGCCAGCTCAGCCGGACAGGGATACTACGAGCAGTACTTC
v_call: TRBV5-6; j_call: TRBJ2-1; d_call: .; clone_size: .; cdr3_aa: CASSSRDMGNNEQFF; cdr3_nt: TGTGCCAGCAGCTCCCGGGACATGGGTAACAATGAGCAGTTCTTC
v_call: TRBV5-6; j_call: TRBJ2-5; d_call: .; clone_size: .; cdr3_aa: CASSLHGSPPQETQYF; cdr3_nt: TGTGCCAGCAGCTTGCATGGCTCTCCCCCTCAAGAGACCCAGTACTTC
v_call: TRBV19; j_call: TRBJ2-7; d_call: TRBD2; clone_size: few; cdr3_aa: CASKRTSGSHGEQYF; cdr3_nt: TGTGCCAGTAAACGGACTAGCGGGAGTCATGGCGAGCAGTACTTC
v_call: TRBV19; j_call: TRBJ1-5; d_call: .; clone_size: .; cdr3_aa: CASSIGELRNQPQHF; cdr3_nt: TGTGCCAGTAGTATAGGAGAGTTGCGCAATCAGCCCCAGCATTTT
v_call: TRBV19; j_call: TRBJ2-7; d_call: .; clone_size: few; cdr3_aa: CASSIQQGYEQYF; cdr3_nt: TGTGCCAGTAGTATCCAACAGGGCTACGAGCAGTACTTC
v_call: TRBV28; j_call: TRBJ1-1; d_call: TRBD1; clone_size: .; cdr3_aa: CASSPGTATEAFF; cdr3_nt: TGTGCCAGCAGCCCCGGGACAGCAACTGAAGCTTTCTTT
v_call: TRBV28; j_call: TRBJ2-5; d_call: .; clone_size: .; cdr3_aa: CASSLAGWETQYF; cdr3_nt: TGTGCCAGCAGTTTGGCGGGATGGGAGACCCAGTACTTC
v_call: TRBV28; j_call: TRBJ2-3; d_call: TRBD2; clone_size: .; cdr3_aa: CASSWGLAGGWPTDTQYF; cdr3_nt: TGTGCCAGCAGTTGGGGGCTAGCGGGGGGCTGGCCCACAGATACGCAGTATTTT
v_call: TRBV28; j_call: TRBJ2-7; d_call: TRBD1; clone_size: once; cdr3_aa: CASSKIQGAHYEQYF; cdr3_nt: TGTGCCAGCAGCAAAATACAGGGGGCGCATTACGAGCAGTACTTC
v_call: TRBV6-6; j_call: TRBJ2-2; d_call: TRBD1; clone_size: .; cdr3_aa: CASRDTGTVNTGELFF; cdr3_nt: TGTGCCAGCAGGGATACCGGGACAGTTAACACCGGGGAGCTGTTTTTT
v_call: TRBV30; j_call: TRBJ2-1; d_call: .; clone_size: .; cdr3_aa: CAWSKDSLANEQFF; cdr3_nt: TGTGCCTGGAGTAAGGACAGCTTAGCCAATGAGCAGTTCTTC
v_call: TRBV6-1; j_call: TRBJ2-1; d_call: .; clone_size: .; cdr3_aa: CASSEAIAGVGEQFF; cdr3_nt: TGTGCCAGCAGTGAAGCAATTGCAGGGGTCGGCGAGCAGTTCTTC
v_call: TRBV28; j_call: TRBJ1-3; d_call: .; clone_size: .; cdr3_aa: CASSSIQDAGNTIYF; cdr3_nt: TGTGCCAGCAGTTCAATACAGGACGCTGGAAACACCATATATTTT
v_call: TRBV28; j_call: TRBJ1-2; d_call: TRBD1; clone_size: .; cdr3_aa: CASSSRPGGLLNYGYTF; cdr3_nt: TGTGCCAGCAGTTCTCGCCCAGGGGGTCTCCTCAACTATGGCTACACCTTC
v_call: TRBV19; j_call: TRBJ2-1; d_call: TRBD2; clone_size: few; cdr3_aa: CAARQSAGGYNEQFF; cdr3_nt: TGTGCCGCCCGACAGTCAGCGGGGGGCTACAATGAGCAGTTCTTC
v_call: TRBV7-9; j_call: TRBJ2-7; d_call: TRBD2; clone_size: .; cdr3_aa: CASSRYVGAGSAAYEQYF; cdr3_nt: TGTGCCAGCAGCAGATACGTGGGAGCGGGGTCAGCTGCCTACGAGCAGTACTTC
v_call: TRBV6-5; j_call: TRBJ1-2; d_call: TRBD1; clone_size: .; cdr3_aa: CASSSGTGSGYTF; cdr3_nt: TGTGCCAGCAGTTCCGGGACAGGGTCTGGCTACACCTTC
v_call: TRBV5-1; j_call: TRBJ2-1; d_call: TRBD1; clone_size: .; cdr3_aa: CASSSGTGLYYNEQFF; cdr3_nt: TGCGCCAGCAGCTCCGGGACAGGGTTGTATTACAATGAGCAGTTCTTC
v_call: TRBV5-1; j_call: TRBJ1-2; d_call: TRBD1; clone_size: .; cdr3_aa: CASSWGPQGIAGYGYTF; cdr3_nt: TGCGCCAGCAGCTGGGGACCACAGGGGATCGCGGGATATGGCTACACCTTC
v_call: TRBV7-9; j_call: TRBJ2-5; d_call: .; clone_size: .; cdr3_aa: CSSSLSGNQETQYF; cdr3_nt: TGTTCCAGCAGCTTATCGGGGAACCAAGAGACCCAGTACTTC
v_call: TRBV13; j_call: TRBJ2-1; d_call: TRBD2; clone_size: once; cdr3_aa: CASRVNPGLAGGKYNEQFF; cdr3_nt: TGTGCCAGCAGAGTGAACCCGGGACTAGCGGGAGGCAAGTACAATGAGCAGTTCTTC
v_call: TRBV7-3; j_call: TRBJ2-1; d_call: .; clone_size: .; cdr3_aa: CASSPPSGVEQFF; cdr3_nt: TGTGCCAGCAGCCCCCCCTCCGGGGTCGAGCAGTTCTTC
v_call: TRBV13; j_call: TRBJ1-1; d_call: .; clone_size: few; cdr3_aa: CASSFVLNTEAFF; cdr3_nt: TGTGCCAGCAGCTTCGTCCTAAACACTGAAGCTTTCTTT
v_call: TRBV7-2; j_call: TRBJ1-2; d_call: .; clone_size: once; cdr3_aa: CASSQDTRTYGYTF; cdr3_nt: TGTGCCAGCAGCCAGGACACGAGGACCTATGGCTACACCTTC
v_call: TRBV7-9; j_call: TRBJ1-4; d_call: .; clone_size: .; cdr3_aa: CASSLAGDEKLFF; cdr3_nt: TGTGCCAGCAGCTTAGCCGGGGATGAAAAACTGTTTTTT
v_call: TRBV18; j_call: TRBJ2-1; d_call: .; clone_size: .; cdr3_aa: CASSRDPGSEQFF; cdr3_nt: TGTGCCAGCTCAAGGGACCCCGGGAGTGAGCAGTTCTTC
v_call: TRBV6-5; j_call: TRBJ1-1; d_call: .; clone_size: .; cdr3_aa: CASRGGGRTEAFF; cdr3_nt: TGTGCCAGCAGAGGGGGTGGTCGGACTGAAGCTTTCTTT
v_call: TRBV6-5; j_call: TRBJ1-1; d_call: TRBD1; clone_size: .; cdr3_aa: CASEPTGSKTEAFF; cdr3_nt: TGTGCCAGCGAGCCGACAGGGTCGAAGACTGAAGCTTTCTTT
v_call: TRBV18; j_call: TRBJ1-2; d_call: .; clone_size: .; cdr3_aa: CASSPDLERVGGYTF; cdr3_nt: TGTGCCAGCTCACCCGATCTCGAACGGGTCGGCGGCTACACCTTC
v_call: TRBV7-6; j_call: TRBJ2-6; d_call: TRBD1; clone_size: .; cdr3_aa: CASSLQSRTGRSGANVLTF; cdr3_nt: TGTGCCAGCAGCCTCCAGTCCAGGACAGGCCGGTCAGGGGCCAACGTCCTGACTTTC
v_call: TRBV4-1; j_call: TRBJ1-5; d_call: .; clone_size: once; cdr3_aa: CASSQASNQPQHF; cdr3_nt: TGCGCCAGCAGCCAGGCTAGCAATCAGCCCCAGCATTTT
v_call: TRBV30; j_call: TRBJ1-2; d_call: .; clone_size: .; cdr3_aa: CAWSLHSWGLDYGYTF; cdr3_nt: TGTGCCTGGAGTCTCCACAGTTGGGGCCTAGACTATGGCTACACCTTC
v_call: TRBV7-3; j_call: TRBJ2-3; d_call: TRBD1; clone_size: .; cdr3_aa: CASSLAGGIADTQYF; cdr3_nt: TGTGCCAGCAGCCTTGCAGGGGGAATAGCAGATACGCAGTATTTT
v_call: TRBV4-3; j_call: TRBJ2-1; d_call: .; clone_size: .; cdr3_aa: CASSPRAGAQFF; cdr3_nt: TGCGCCAGCAGCCCTCGGGCGGGGGCACAGTTCTTC
v_call: TRBV10-3; j_call: TRBJ2-1; d_call: .; clone_size: .; cdr3_aa: CAIRGLGGVGSYNEQFF; cdr3_nt: TGTGCCATCAGAGGGTTAGGGGGGGTAGGGTCCTACAATGAGCAGTTCTTC
v_call: TRBV7-6; j_call: TRBJ1-4; d_call: TRBD1; clone_size: .; cdr3_aa: CASSLAGTGVEKLFF; cdr3_nt: TGTGCCAGCAGCTTAGCAGGGACAGGGGTCGAAAAACTGTTTTTT
v_call: TRBV7-9; j_call: TRBJ2-1; d_call: TRBD1; clone_size: .; cdr3_aa: CASSPRDRGINEQFF; cdr3_nt: TGTGCCAGCAGCCCCCGGGACAGGGGTATTAATGAGCAGTTCTTC
v_call: TRBV6-1; j_call: TRBJ2-1; d_call: .; clone_size: .; cdr3_aa: CASSRNEQFF; cdr3_nt: TGTGCCAGCAGTCGGAATGAGCAGTTCTTC
v_call: TRBV6-1; j_call: TRBJ2-7; d_call: TRBD2; clone_size: once; cdr3_aa: CASSEAGLAGVYEQYF; cdr3_nt: TGTGCCAGCAGTGAAGCCGGACTAGCGGGAGTCTACGAGCAGTACTTC